This T cell receptor beta chain comes out of a study of blood T cells in healthy people across ages. A second PCR of about 7 to 11 cycles used a sample-barcoded 5' primer and a J-beta primer mix. One entry per CDR3 protein, called by TCRdb with MiXCR from the 5' RACE reads. Of some 1.5 million distinct CDR3 sequences listed, about 42% are singletons. Germline V gives CDR1 SGHDT, CDR2 YYEEEE. The CDR3 spans 13 residues. Between the trimmed V and J ends, which lost 2 bases and 6 bases, there was a span of 9 bases. Isolated per sample were at least 7 million PBMCs. Extraction of total RNA produced a minimum of 6 micrograms from each sample.

The chain carries TRBV5-6 and TRBJ2-1; D not resolved. Source material: blood. The sequence derives from a woman aged 18-29 years in good health. The CDR3 nucleotides are TGTGCCAGCAGCTTAATCAACCTCAATGAGCAGTTCTTC. Translation gives CASSLINLNEQFF. The whole variable domain, filled in from reference TRBV5-6 and TRBJ2-1, reads DAGVTQSPTHLIKTRGQQVTLRCSPKSGHDTVSWYQQALGQGPQFIFQYYEEEERQRGNFPDRFSGHQFPNYSSELNVNALLLGDSALYLCASSLINLNEQFFGPGTRLTVL.